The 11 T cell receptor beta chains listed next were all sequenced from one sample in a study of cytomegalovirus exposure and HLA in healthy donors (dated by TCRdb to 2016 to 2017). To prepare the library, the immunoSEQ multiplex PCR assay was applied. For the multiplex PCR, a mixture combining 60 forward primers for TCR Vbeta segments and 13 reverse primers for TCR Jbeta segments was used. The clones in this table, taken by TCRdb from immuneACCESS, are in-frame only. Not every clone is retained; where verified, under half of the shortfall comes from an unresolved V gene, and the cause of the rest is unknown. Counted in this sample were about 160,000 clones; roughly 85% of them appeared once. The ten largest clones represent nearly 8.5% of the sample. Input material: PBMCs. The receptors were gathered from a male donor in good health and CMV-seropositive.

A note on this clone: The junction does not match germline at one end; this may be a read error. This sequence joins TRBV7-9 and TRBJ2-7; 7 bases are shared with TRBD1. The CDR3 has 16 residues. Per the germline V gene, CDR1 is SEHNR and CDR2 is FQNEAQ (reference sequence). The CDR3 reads CSSSLGLRGQVHEQYF. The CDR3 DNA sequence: TGTTCCAGCAGCTTAGGTTTGAGAGGACAGGTCCACGAGCAGTACTTC.

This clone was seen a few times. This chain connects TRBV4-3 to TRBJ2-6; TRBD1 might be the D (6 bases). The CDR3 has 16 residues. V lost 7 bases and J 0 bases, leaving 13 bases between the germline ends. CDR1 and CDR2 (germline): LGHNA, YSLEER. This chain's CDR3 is CASTDRPGSGANVLTF. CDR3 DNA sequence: TGCGCCAGCACCGACAGGCCCGGCTCTGGGGCCAACGTCCTGACTTTC.

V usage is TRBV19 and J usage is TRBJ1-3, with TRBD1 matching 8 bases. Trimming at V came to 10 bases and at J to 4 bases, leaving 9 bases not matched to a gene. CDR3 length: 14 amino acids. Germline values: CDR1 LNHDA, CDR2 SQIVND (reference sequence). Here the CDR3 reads CATGGSSLGNTIYF. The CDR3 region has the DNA TGTGCCACAGGGGGCTCCTCTCTGGGAAACACCATATATTTT.

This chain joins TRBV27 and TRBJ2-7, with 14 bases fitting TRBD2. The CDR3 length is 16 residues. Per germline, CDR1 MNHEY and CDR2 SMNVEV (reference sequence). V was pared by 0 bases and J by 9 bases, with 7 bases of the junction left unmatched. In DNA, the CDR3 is TGTGCCAGCAGTTTATCGTTGGGACTAGCGGGAGTAGGGCAGTACTTC. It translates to CASSLSLGLAGVGQYF.

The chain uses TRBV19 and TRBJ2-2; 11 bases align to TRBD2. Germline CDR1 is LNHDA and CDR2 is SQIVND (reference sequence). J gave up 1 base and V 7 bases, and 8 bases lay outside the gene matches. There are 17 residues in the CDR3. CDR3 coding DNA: TGTGCCAGTACCACTAGCGGGAGCCGTTGGAACACCGGGGAGCTGTTTTTT. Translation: CASTTSGSRWNTGELFF.

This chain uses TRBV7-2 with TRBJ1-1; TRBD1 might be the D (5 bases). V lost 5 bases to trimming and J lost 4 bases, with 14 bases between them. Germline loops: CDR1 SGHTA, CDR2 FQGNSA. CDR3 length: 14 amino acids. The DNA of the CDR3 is TGTGCCAGCAGCACCCAGGCCGGGGGCACTGAAGCTTTCTTT. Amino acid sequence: CASSTQAGGTEAFF.

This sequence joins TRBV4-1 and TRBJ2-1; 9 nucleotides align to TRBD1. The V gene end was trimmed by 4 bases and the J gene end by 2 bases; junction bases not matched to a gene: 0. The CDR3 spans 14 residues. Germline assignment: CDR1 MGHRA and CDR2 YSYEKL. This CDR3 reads CASSRQGAYNEQFF. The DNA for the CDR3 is TGCGCCAGCAGCCGACAGGGGGCCTACAATGAGCAGTTCTTC.

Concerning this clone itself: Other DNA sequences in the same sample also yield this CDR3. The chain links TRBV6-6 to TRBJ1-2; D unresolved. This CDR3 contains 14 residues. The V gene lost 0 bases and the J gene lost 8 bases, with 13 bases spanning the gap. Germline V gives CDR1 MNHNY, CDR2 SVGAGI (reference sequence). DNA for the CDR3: TGTGCCAGCAGTTACTCGGAAGACTTGCGGGGCTACACCTTC. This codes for CASSYSEDLRGYTF.

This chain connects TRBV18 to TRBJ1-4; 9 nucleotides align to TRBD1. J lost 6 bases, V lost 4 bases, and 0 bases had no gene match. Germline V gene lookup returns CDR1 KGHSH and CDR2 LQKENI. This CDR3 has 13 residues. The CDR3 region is CASSRQGDEKLFF. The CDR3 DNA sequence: TGTGCCAGCTCACGACAGGGGGATGAAAAACTGTTTTTT.

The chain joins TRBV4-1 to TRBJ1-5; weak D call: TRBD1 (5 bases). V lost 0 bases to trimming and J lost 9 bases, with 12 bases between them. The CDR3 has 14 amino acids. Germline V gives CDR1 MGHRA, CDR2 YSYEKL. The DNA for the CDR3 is TGCGCCAGCAGCCAAGAAGGGGCACTGGGGCCCCAGCATTTT. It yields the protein CASSQEGALGPQHF.

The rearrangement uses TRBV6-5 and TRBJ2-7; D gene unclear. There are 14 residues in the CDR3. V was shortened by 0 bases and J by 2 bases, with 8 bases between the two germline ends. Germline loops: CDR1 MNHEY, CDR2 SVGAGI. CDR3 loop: CASSYSDKTYEQYF. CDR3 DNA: TGTGCCAGCAGTTACTCTGACAAGACCTACGAGCAGTACTTC.